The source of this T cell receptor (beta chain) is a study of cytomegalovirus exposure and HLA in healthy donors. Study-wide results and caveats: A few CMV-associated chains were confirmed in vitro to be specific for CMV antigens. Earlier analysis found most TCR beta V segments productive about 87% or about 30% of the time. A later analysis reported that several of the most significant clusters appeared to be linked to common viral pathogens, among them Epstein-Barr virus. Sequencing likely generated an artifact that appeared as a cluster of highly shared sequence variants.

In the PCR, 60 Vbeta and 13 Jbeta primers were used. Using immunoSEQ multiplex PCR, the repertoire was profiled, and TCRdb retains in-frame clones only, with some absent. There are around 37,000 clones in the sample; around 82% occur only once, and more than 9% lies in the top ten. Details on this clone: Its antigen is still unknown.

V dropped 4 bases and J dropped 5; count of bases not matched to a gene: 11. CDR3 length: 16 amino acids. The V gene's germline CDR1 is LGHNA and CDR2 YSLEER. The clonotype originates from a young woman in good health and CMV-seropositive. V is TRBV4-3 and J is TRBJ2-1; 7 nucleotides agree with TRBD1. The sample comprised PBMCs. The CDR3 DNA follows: TGCGCCAGCAGCCGGTCGACGGGACAGTTTAACAATGAGCAGTTCTTC. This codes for CASSRSTGQFNNEQFF.